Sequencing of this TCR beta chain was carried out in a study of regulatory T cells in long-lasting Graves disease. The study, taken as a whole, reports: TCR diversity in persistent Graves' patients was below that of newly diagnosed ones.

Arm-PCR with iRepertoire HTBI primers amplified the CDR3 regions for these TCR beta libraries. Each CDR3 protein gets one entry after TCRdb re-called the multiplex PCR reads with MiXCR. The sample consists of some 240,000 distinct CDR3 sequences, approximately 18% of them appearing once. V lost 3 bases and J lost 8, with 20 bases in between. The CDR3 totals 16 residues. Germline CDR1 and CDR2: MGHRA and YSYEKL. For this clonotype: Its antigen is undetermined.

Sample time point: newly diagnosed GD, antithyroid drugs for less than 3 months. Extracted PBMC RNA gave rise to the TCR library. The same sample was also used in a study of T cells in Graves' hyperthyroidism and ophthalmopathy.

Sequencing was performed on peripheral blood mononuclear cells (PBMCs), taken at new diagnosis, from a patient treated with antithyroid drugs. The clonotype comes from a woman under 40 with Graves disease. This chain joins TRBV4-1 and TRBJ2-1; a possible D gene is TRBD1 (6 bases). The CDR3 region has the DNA TGCGCCAGCAGCCACGACCAGGGGCAGGGGATCTATGAGCAGTTCTTC. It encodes CASSHDQGQGIYEQFF.